This T cell receptor (beta chain) was found in a study of T cells in Graves' hyperthyroidism and ophthalmopathy. This clonotype was seen a handful of times. Each 10 ml fresh peripheral blood draw supplied the PBMCs. TCR beta CDR3 region amplification was performed from RNA transcripts. First-round RT-PCR targeting the TCR CDR3 was performed with the HTBI primer set. TCRdb reprocessed the multiplex PCR reads with MiXCR, giving one entry per CDR3 protein. The sample consists of fewer than 600,000 distinct CDR3 sequences, 12% to 15% of them appearing once. The CDR3 length is 15 residues. Germline V CDR1 and CDR2: SGDLS, YYNGEE. V lost 1 base and J lost 0, with 8 bases in between.

The chain links TRBV9 to TRBJ2-4; maybe TRBD2 (5 bases). The sequence derives from a woman aged 40 to 49 with Graves' hyperthyroidism. The specimen sequenced was blood. CDR3 in amino acids: CASSVSGGAKNIQYF. In DNA form, the CDR3 reads TGTGCCAGCAGCGTAAGTGGAGGAGCCAAAAACATTCAGTACTTC.